The sequence of this T cell receptor beta chain was determined in a study of blood T cell repertoires in COVID-19. Study in general: Sample material is recorded as cDNA or gDNA derived from T cells, B-cell-depleted T cells, or PBMCs.

Original handling: Reference gene primer amplification in the assay estimated nucleated cell counts. Some clones are missing from TCRdb's copy, which holds only in-frame ones; the method was immunoSEQ multiplex PCR. The V and J calls and clone size are taken from that table; D and trimming were inferred from the DNA. The sample lists about 300,000 clones, about 90% occurring once. What was sequenced was peripheral blood. The clonotype originates from a man younger than 30 who had recovered from COVID-19.

The CDR3 spells CASSVGGVETQYF. CDR3 coding DNA: TGTGCCAGCAGTGTAGGAGGCGTTGAGACCCAGTACTTC. The J gene is TRBJ2-5, the V gene TRBV25-1; possibly TRBD2 for D (5 bases). Germline assignment: CDR1 MGHDK and CDR2 SYGVNS. V was cut by 4 bases and J by 5 bases, with 11 bases left in between. CDR3 length equals 13 residues.